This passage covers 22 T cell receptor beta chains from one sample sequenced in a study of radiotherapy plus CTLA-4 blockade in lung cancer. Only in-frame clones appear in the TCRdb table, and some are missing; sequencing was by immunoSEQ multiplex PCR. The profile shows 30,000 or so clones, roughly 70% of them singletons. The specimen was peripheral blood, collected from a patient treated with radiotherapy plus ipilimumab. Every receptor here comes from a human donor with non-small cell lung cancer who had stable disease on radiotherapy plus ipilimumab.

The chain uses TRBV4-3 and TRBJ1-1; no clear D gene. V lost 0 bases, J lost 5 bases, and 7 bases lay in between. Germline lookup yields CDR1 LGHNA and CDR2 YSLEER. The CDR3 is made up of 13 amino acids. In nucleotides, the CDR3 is TGCGCCAGCAGCCAAGATACTCGGACTGAAGCTTTCTTT. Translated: CASSQDTRTEAFF.

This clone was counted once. The CDR3, as DNA: TGTGCCAGCAGTTTGTCGGGACCCTACTGGAGCTACACCTTC. As protein: CASSLSGPYWSYTF. The chain joins TRBV28 to TRBJ1-2, with TRBD1 as a possible D gene (5 bases). This CDR3 contains 14 residues. Germline V gene data show CDR1 as MDHEN and CDR2 as SYDVKM. Trimming removed 3 bases at V and 9 bases at J, with 17 bases between.

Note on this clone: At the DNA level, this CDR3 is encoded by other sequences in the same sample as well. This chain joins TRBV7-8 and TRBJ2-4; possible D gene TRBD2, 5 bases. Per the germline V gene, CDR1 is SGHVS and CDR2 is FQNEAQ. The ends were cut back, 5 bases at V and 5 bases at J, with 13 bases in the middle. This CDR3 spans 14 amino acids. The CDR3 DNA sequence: TGTGCCAGCAGCCTAGGAGGAGATCAAAACATTCAGTACTTC. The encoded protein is CASSLGGDQNIQYF.

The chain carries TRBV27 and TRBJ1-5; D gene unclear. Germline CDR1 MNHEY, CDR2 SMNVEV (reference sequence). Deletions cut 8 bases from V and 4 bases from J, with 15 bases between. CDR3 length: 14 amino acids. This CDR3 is CASRGMKLNQPQHF. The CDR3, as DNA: TGTGCCAGCCGTGGGATGAAATTAAATCAGCCCCAGCATTTT.

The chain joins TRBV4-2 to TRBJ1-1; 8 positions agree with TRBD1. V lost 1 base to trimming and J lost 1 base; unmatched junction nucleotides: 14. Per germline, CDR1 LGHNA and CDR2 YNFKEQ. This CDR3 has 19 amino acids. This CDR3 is CASSQGWGQGARGNTEAFF. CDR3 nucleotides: TGTGCCAGCAGCCAAGGTTGGGGGCAGGGGGCTCGAGGGAACACTGAAGCTTTCTTT.

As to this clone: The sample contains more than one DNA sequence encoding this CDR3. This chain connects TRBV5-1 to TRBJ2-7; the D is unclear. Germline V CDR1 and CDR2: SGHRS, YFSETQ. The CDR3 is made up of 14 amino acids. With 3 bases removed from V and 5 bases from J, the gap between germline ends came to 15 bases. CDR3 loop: CASSSGPPVDEQYF. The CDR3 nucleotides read TGCGCCAGCAGCTCCGGACCTCCAGTCGACGAGCAGTACTTC.

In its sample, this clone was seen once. In DNA form, the CDR3 reads TGTGCCAGTAGTATTATGAGAGGAAGGGGCCACGAGCAGTACTTC. Its translation: CASSIMRGRGHEQYF. J is TRBJ2-7 and V is TRBV19; D may be TRBD1 (5 bases). The V end was cut by 3 bases, the J end by 5 bases, with 17 bases between. CDR3 length: 15 residues. Germline-derived CDR1 and CDR2 are LNHDA and SQIVND (reference sequence).

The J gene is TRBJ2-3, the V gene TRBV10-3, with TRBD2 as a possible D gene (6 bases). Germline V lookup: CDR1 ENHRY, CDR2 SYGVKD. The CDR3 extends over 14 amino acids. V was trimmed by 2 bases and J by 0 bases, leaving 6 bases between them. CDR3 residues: CAISEGGSTDTQYF. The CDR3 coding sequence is TGTGCCATCAGTGAGGGAGGGAGCACAGATACGCAGTATTTT.

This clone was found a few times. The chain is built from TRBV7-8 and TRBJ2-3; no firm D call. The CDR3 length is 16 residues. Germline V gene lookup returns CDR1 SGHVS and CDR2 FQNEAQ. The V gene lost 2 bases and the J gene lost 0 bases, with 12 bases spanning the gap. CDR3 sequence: CASSLKWVSSTDTQYF. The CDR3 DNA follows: TGTGCCAGCAGCTTAAAGTGGGTATCTAGCACAGATACGCAGTATTTT.

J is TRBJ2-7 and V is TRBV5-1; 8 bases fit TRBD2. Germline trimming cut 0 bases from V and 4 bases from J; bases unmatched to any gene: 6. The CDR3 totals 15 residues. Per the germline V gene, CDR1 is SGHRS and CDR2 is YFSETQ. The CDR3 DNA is TGCGCCAGCAGCTTGGAGGGCGGGGGGCCTTACGAGCAGTACTTC. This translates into CASSLEGGGPYEQYF.

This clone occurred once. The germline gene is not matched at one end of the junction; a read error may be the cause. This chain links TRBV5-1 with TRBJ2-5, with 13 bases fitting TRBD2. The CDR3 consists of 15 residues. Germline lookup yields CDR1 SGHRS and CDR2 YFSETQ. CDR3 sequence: CVSSWGLAGYETQYF. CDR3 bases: TGCGTCAGCAGCTGGGGACTAGCGGGATATGAGACCCAGTACTTC. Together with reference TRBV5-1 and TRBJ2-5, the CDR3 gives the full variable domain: KAGVTQTPRYLIKTRGQQVTLSCSPISGHRSVSWYQQTPGQGLQFLFEYFSETQRNKGNFPGRFSGRQFSNSRSEMNVSTLELGDSALYLCVSSWGLAGYETQYFGPGTRLLVL.

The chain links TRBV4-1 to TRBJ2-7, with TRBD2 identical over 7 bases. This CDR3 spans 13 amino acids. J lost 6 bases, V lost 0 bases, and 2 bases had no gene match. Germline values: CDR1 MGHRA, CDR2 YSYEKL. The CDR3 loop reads CASSQDGRSEQYF. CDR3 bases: TGCGCCAGCAGCCAAGACGGGAGGAGCGAGCAGTACTTC.

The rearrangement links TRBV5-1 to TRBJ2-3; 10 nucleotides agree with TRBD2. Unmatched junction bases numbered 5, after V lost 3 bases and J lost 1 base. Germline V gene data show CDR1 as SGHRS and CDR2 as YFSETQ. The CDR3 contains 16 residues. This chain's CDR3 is CASSSGTSVRTDTQYF. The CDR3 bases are TGCGCCAGCAGCTCCGGGACTAGCGTTCGCACAGATACGCAGTATTTT.

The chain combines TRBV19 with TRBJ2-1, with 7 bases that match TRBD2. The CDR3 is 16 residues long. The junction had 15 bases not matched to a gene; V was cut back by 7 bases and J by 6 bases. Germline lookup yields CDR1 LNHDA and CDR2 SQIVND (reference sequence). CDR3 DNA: TGTGCCAGTACCTCCACGGGGGGTGTCTTCCCCAATGAGCAGTTCTTC. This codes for CASTSTGGVFPNEQFF.

The CDR3 nucleotides are TGTGCCAGCAGCGCAGACAGGGGGCTAGCGGGATCCTACGAGCAGTACTTC. Translated: CASSADRGLAGSYEQYF. The chain has TRBV5-4 and TRBJ2-7, with a tentative D call TRBD1 (10 bases). Trimming left V 4 bases short and J 1 base short, with 21 bases between. CDR1 SGHNT and CDR2 YYREEE come from the germline V gene (reference sequence). The CDR3 contains 17 residues.

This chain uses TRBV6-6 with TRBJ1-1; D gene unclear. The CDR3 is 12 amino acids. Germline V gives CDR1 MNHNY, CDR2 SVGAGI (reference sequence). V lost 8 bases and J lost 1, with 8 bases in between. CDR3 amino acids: CASAWGNTEAFF. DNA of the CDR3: TGTGCCAGCGCCTGGGGGAACACTGAAGCTTTCTTT.

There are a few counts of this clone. CDR3: CASSLGGLHYNEQFF. CDR3 DNA: TGTGCCAGCAGCTTAGGGGGACTCCACTACAATGAGCAGTTCTTC. The J gene is TRBJ2-1, the V gene TRBV7-2, with D possibly matching TRBD2 (6 bases). The length of the CDR3 is 15 residues. Germline V gene lookup returns CDR1 SGHTA and CDR2 FQGNSA. V gave up 1 base and J gave up 3 bases, with 10 bases separating them.

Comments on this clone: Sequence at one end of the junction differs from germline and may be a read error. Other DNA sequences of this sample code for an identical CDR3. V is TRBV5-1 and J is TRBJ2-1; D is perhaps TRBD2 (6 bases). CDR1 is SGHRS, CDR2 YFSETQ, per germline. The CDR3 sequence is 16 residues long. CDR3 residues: CASSLDRGAGYNEQFF. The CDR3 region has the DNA TGTGCCAGCAGCTTGGACCGGGGAGCGGGCTACAATGAGCAGTTCTTC.

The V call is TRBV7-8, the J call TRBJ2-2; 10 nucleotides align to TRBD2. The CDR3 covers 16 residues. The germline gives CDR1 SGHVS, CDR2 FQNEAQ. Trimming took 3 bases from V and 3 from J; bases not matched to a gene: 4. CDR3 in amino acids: CASSLQLAGYTGELFF. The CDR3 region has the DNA TGTGCCAGCAGCTTGCAACTAGCGGGATACACCGGGGAGCTGTTTTTT.

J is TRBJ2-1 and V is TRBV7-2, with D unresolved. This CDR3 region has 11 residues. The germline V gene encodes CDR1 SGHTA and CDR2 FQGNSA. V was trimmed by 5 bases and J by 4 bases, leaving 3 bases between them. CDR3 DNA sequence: TGTGCCAGCAGCCCATACAATGAGCAGTTCTTC. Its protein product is CASSPYNEQFF.

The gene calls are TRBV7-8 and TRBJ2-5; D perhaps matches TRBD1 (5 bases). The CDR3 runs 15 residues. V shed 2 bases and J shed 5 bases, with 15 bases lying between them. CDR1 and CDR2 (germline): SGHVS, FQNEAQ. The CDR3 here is CASSLNGQGLETQYF. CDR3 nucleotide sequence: TGTGCCAGCAGCTTAAATGGGCAGGGTCTCGAGACCCAGTACTTC.

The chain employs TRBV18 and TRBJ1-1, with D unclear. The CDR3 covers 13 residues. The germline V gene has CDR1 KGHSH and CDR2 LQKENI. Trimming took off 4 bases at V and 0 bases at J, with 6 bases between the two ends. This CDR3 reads CASSRSVNTEAFF. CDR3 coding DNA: TGTGCCAGCTCACGCTCAGTGAACACTGAAGCTTTCTTT. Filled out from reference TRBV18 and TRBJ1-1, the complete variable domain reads NAGVMQNPRHLVRRRGQEARLRCSPMKGHSHVYWYRQLPEEGLKFMVYLQKENIIDESGMPKERFSAEFPKEGPSILRIQQVVRGDSAAYFCASSRSVNTEAFFGQGTRLTVV.